This entry describes one T cell receptor beta chain. Its antigen is still unknown. In germline, CDR1 is DFQATT, CDR2 SNEGSKA (reference sequence). Trimming removed 0 bases from V and 9 bases from J; junction bases left unmatched: 19. The CDR3 is made up of 18 amino acids. The sample originates from a study of regulatory T cells in long-lasting Graves disease. Study context: Disease was considered persistent Graves' disease after over 5 years of antithyroid drugs (with positive TSH receptor antibodies). Overall study results and limits: Limited samples may have lowered accuracy. Analyses excluded thyroid tissue, covering peripheral blood alone.

Time point of the sample: persistent/refractory GD, antithyroid drugs over 5 years with positive TRAb. The authors made the TCR library using RNA they extracted from PBMCs. EDTA tubes held approximately 8.8 milliliters of peripheral blood from each patient. TCR beta libraries were built with iRepertoire HTBI primers and Arm-PCR of CDR3 regions. TCRdb itself ran the multiplex PCR reads through MiXCR, one entry per CDR3 protein. The repertoire includes under 450,000 distinct CDR3 sequences, less than 25% of them detected once, and roughly 26% sits in the top ten. This clonotype originated in a female donor with Graves disease. The rearrangement uses TRBV20-1 and TRBJ2-7; 11 positions agree with TRBD1. Source: peripheral blood mononuclear cells (PBMCs), taken when the disease was refractory, from a patient treated with antithyroid drugs. This chain's CDR3 is CSARDPLQSGTGGSRQYF. The CDR3 DNA reads as TGCAGTGCTAGAGATCCCCTTCAGTCCGGGACAGGGGGTTCGCGGCAGTACTTC.